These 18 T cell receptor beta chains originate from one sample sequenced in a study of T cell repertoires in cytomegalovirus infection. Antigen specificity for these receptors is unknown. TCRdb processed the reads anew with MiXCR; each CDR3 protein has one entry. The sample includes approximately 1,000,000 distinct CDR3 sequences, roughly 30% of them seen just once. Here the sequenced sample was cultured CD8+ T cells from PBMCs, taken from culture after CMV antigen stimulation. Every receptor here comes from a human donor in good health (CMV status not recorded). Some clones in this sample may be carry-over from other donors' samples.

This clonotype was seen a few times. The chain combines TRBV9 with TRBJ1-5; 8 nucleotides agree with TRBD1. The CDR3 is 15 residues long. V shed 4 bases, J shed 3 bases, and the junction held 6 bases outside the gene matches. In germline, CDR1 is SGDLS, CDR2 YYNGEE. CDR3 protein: CASSPSQGANQPQHF. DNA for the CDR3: TGTGCCAGCAGCCCGAGCCAGGGGGCCAATCAGCCCCAGCATTTT. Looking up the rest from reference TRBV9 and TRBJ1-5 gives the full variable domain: DSGVTQTPKHLITATGQRVTLRCSPRSGDLSVYWYQQSLDQGLQFLIQYYNGEERAKGNILERFSAQQFPDLHSELNLSSLELGDSALYFCASSPSQGANQPQHFGDGTRLSIL.

CDR3 nucleotides: TGTGCCAGCACCCAGGGGCAGGGAGTTTATGGCTACACCTTC. As protein: CASTQGQGVYGYTF. The chain joins TRBV6-2 or TRBV6-3 to TRBJ1-2; perhaps TRBD1 as D (6 bases). Trimming removed 7 bases from V and 5 bases from J, with 17 bases in between. The germline V gene has CDR1 MNHEY and CDR2 SVGEGT. The CDR3 contains 14 residues.

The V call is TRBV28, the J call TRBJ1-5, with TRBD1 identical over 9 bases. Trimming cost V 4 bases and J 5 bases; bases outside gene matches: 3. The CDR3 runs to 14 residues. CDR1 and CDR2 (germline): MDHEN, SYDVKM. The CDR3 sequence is CASSWTGVDQPQHF. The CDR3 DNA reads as TGTGCCAGCAGTTGGACAGGGGTGGATCAGCCCCAGCATTTT. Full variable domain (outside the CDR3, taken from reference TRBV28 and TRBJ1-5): DVKVTQSSRYLVKRTGEKVFLECVQDMDHENMFWYRQDPGLGLRLIYFSYDVKMKEKGDIPEGYSVSREKKERFSLILESASTNQTSMYLCASSWTGVDQPQHFGDGTRLSIL.

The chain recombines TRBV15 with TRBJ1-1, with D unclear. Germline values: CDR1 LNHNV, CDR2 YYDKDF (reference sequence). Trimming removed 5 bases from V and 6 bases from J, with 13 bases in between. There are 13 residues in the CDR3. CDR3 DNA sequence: TGTGCCACCAGCCCGGGAGGTAGACCTGAAGCTTTCTTT. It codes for CATSPGGRPEAFF.

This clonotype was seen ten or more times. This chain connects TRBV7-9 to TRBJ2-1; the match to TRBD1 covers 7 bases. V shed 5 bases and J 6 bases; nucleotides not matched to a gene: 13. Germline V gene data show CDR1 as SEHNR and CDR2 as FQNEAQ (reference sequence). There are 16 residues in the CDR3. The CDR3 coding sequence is TGTGCCAGCAGCGACCCCGACAGGGCCCTCCTCAATGAGCAGTTCTTC. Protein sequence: CASSDPDRALLNEQFF.

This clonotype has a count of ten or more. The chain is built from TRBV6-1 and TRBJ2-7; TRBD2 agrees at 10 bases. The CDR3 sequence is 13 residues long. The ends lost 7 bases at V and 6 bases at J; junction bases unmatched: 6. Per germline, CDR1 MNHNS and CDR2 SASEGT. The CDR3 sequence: CASNPTSGSEQYV. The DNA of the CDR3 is TGTGCCAGCAACCCGACTAGCGGGTCCGAGCAGTACGTC.

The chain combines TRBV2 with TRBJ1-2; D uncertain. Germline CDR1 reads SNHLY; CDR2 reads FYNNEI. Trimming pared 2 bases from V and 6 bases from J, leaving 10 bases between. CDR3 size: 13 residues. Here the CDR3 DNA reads TGTGCCAGCAGTGAAAGTCCTGGGAATGGCTACACCTTC. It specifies CASSESPGNGYTF.

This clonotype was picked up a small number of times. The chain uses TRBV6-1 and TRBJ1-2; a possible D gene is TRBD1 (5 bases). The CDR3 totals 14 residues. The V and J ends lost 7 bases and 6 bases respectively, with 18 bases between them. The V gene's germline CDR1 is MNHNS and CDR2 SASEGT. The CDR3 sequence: CASNFLGRQDGYTF. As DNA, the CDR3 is TGTGCCAGCAACTTCCTGGGACGGCAAGATGGCTACACCTTC.

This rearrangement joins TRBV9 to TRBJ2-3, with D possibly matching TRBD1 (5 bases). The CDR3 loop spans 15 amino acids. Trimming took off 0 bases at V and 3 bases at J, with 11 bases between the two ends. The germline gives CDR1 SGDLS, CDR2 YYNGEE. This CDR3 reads CASSVGLTETDTQYF. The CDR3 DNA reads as TGTGCCAGCAGCGTAGGTTTGACAGAGACAGATACGCAGTATTTT.

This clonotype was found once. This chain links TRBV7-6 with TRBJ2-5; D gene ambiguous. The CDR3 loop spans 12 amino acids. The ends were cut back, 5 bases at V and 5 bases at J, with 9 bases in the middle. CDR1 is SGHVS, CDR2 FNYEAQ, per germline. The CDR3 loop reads CASSPYAETQYF. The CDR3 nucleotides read TGTGCCAGCAGCCCTTACGCCGAGACCCAGTACTTC.

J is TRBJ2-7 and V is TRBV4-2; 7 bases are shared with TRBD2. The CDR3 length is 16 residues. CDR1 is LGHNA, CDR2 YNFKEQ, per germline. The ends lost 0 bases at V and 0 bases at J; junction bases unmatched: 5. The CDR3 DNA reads TGTGCCAGCAGCCAAGAGTTGAGCGGGGCCTCCTACGAGCAGTACTTC. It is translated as CASSQELSGASYEQYF.

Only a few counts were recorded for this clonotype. This CDR3 reads CASRFAGGGSYNEQFF. For the CDR3, the DNA is TGTGCCAGCAGATTCGCTGGCGGGGGGTCGTACAATGAGCAGTTCTTC. The chain carries TRBV7-8 and TRBJ2-1; 8 positions match TRBD2. CDR3 length: 16 amino acids. Looked up from germline, CDR1 is SGHVS and CDR2 is FQNEAQ. The V segment lost 6 bases and the J segment 4 bases; nucleotides outside the gene matches: 11.

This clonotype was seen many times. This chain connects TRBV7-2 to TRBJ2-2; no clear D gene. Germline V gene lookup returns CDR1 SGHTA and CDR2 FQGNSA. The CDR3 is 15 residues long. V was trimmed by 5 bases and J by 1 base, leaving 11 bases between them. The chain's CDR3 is CASSPWGLNTGELFF. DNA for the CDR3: TGTGCCAGCAGCCCCTGGGGTCTGAACACCGGGGAGCTGTTTTTT. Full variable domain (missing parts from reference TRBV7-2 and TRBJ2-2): GAGVSQSPSNKVTEKGKDVELRCDPISGHTALYWYRQSLGQGLEFLIYFQGNSAPDKSGLPSDRFSAERTGGSVSTLTIQRTQQEDSAVYLCASSPWGLNTGELFFGEGSRLTVL.

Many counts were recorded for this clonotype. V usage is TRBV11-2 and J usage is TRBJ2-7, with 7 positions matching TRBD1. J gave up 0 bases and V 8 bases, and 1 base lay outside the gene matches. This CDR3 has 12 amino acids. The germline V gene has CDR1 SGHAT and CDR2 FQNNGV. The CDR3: CASRDSSYEQYV. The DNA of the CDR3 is TGTGCCAGCCGGGACAGCTCCTACGAGCAGTACGTC.

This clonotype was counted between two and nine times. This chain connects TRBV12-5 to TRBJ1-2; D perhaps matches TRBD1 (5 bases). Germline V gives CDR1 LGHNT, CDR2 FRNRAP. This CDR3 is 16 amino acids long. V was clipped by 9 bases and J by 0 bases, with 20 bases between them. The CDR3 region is CASSIGTGPTNYGYTF. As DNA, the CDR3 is TGTGCTAGCTCAATCGGGACGGGGCCGACTAACTATGGCTACACCTTC.

The CDR3 is CASTSSIPEAFF. In DNA, the CDR3 is TGTGCCAGCACCTCGAGCATTCCTGAAGCTTTCTTT. The chain uses TRBV12-3 or TRBV12-4 and TRBJ1-1; D uncertain. This CDR3 has 12 amino acids. V was clipped by 7 bases and J by 6 bases, with 12 bases between them.

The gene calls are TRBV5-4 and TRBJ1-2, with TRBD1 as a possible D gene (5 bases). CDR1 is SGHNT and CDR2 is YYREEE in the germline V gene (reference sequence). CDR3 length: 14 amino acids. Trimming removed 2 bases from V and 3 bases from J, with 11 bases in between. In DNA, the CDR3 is TGTGCCAGCAGCTTAGGCAGGGACCACTATGGCTACACCTTC. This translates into CASSLGRDHYGYTF.

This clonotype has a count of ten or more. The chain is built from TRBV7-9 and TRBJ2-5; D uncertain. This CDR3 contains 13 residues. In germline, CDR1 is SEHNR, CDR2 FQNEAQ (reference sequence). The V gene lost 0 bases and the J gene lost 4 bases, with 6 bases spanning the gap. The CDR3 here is CASSLAGSETQYF. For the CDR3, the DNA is TGTGCCAGCAGCTTAGCAGGGTCAGAGACCCAGTACTTC.